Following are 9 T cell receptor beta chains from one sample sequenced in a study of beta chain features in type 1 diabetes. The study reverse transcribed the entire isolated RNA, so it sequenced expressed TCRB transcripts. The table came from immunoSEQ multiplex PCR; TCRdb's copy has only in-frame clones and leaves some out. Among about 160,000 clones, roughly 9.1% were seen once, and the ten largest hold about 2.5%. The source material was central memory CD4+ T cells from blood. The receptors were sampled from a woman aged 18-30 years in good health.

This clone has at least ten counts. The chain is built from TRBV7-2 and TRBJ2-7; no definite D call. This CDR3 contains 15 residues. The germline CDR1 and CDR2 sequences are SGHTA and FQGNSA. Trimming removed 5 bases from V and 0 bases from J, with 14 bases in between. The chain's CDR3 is CASSPSSWSSYEQYF. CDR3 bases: TGTGCCAGCAGCCCCTCGTCCTGGAGCTCCTACGAGCAGTACTTC.

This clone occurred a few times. The CDR3 spells CASSPVGGRGTEAFF. CDR3 nucleotides: TGCGCCAGCAGCCCGGTTGGGGGTCGGGGGACTGAAGCTTTCTTT. The chain carries TRBV5-1 and TRBJ1-1, with D perhaps TRBD1 (5 bases). Germline values: CDR1 SGHRS, CDR2 YFSETQ. Trimming left V 4 bases short and J 5 bases short, with 18 bases between. This CDR3 region has 15 residues.

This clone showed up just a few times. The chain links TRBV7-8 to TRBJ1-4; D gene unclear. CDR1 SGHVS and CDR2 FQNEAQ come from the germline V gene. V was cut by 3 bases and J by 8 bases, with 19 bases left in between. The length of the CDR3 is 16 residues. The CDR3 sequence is CASSFGGYGFGEKLFF. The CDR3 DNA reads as TGTGCCAGCAGCTTCGGAGGTTACGGGTTTGGAGAAAAACTGTTTTTT.

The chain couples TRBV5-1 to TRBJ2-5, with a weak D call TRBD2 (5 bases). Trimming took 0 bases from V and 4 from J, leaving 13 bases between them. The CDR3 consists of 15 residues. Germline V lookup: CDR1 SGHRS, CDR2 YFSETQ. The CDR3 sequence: CASSLGGPGGETQYF. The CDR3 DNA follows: TGCGCCAGCAGCTTGGGCGGGCCGGGTGGAGAGACCCAGTACTTC.

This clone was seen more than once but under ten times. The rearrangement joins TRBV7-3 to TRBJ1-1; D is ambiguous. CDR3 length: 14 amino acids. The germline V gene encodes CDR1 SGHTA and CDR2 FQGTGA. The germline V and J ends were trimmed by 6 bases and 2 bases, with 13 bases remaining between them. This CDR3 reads CASSSLGRNTEAFF. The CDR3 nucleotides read TGTGCCAGCAGTTCTCTAGGGAGAAACACTGAAGCTTTCTTT. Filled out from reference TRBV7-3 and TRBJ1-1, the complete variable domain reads GAGVSQTPSNKVTEKGKYVELRCDPISGHTALYWYRQSLGQGPEFLIYFQGTGAADDSGLPNDRFFAVRPEGSVSTLKIQRTERGDSAVYLCASSSLGRNTEAFFGQGTRLTVV.

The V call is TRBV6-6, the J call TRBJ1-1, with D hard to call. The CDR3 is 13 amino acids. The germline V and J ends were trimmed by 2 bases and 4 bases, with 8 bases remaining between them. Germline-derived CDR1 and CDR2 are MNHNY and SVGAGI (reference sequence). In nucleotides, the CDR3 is TGTGCCAGCAGTTACGGGGAGGCCACTGAAGCTTTCTTT. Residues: CASSYGEATEAFF.

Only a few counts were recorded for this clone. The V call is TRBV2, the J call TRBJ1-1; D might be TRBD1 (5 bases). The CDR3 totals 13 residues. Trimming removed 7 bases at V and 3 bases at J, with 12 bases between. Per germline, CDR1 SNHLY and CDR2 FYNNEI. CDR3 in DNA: TGTGCCAGCAAGTGGGGCACGGACACTGAAGCTTTCTTT. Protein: CASKWGTDTEAFF.

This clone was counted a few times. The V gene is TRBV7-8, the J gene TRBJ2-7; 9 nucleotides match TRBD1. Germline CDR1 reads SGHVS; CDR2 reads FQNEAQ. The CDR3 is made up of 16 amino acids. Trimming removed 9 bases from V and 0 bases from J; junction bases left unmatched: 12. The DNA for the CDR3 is TGTGCCAGTAGTACCCCCCGGGACAGGGTCTCCTACGAGCAGTACTTC. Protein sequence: CASSTPRDRVSYEQYF.

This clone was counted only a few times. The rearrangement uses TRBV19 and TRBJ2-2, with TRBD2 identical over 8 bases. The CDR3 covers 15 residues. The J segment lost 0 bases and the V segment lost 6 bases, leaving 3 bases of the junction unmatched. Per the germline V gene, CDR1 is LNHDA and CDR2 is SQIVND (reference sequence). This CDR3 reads CASSFSGANTGELFF. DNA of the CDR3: TGTGCCAGTAGCTTTAGCGGGGCGAACACCGGGGAGCTGTTTTTT.